This T cell receptor (beta chain) derives from a study of radiation and T cells in renal cell carcinoma. Germline values: CDR1 SGHTA, CDR2 FQGTGA. V was clipped by 2 bases and J by 4 bases, with 11 bases between them. The CDR3 length is 14 residues. Time point given: blood 4 weeks post-SBRT, at nephrectomy. Regarding treatment: 15 Gy SBRT to primary tumor, nephrectomy 4 weeks later. After SBRT, blood was collected at 2 and 4 weeks, plus baseline. The patient's renal cell carcinoma had clear cell pathology. Measured with immunoSEQ multiplex PCR; TCRdb has only the in-frame clones, and not every one. The sample gives about 78,000 clones, roughly nine tenths of which show up once; approximately 6.2% is in the top ten.

This sequence originates from a woman aged 70-85 years with renal cell carcinoma. The material was blood, obtained from a patient whose treatment included radiotherapy and nephrectomy. This chain links TRBV7-3 with TRBJ1-1; D unclear. The CDR3 region is CASSLYREGTEAFF. CDR3 in DNA: TGTGCCAGCAGCTTATACCGGGAGGGCACTGAAGCTTTCTTT.